Given below is one T cell receptor beta chain in context. Its cognate antigen is unknown. The record originates from a study of blood T cells in healthy people across ages. Regarding the study as a whole: When set beside aged donors, long-lived donors presented more naive CD4+ cells and higher diversity. CMV infection status of these donors was not known.

Each sample had at least 6 million PBMCs isolated. Germline assignment: CDR1 MDHEN and CDR2 SYDVKM. The junction had 4 bases not matched to a gene; V was cut back by 4 bases and J by 6 bases. The CDR3 is made up of 13 amino acids. A second roughly 6 to 12 cycle PCR used barcoded and J-beta primers. MiXCR, run by TCRdb on the 5' RACE reads, gives a single entry per CDR3 protein. The data show approximately 1,100,000 distinct CDR3 sequences, with more than 35% seen just once and 15% to 20% held by the top ten. The rearrangement joins TRBV28 to TRBJ1-2, with 8 positions matching TRBD1. Material for sequencing was blood. The clonotype comes from an older woman in good health. CDR3 loop: CASSSRGRDGYTF. In DNA form, the CDR3 reads TGTGCCAGCAGTTCCAGGGGGCGCGATGGCTACACCTTC.